This TCR beta chain originates from a study of early T cells in non-severe SARS-CoV-2 infection. As for the study in general: Sequencing input comprised bulk RNA from unsorted whole blood; chain pairing was not available. Study-wide results and caveats: Using VDJdb, the matching emphasized anti-spike CD8 responses while missing private and CD4 specificities.

This clonotype was seen repeatedly, ten times or more. What it recognizes is unknown. The V end was cut by 3 bases, the J end by 8 bases, with 14 bases between. Germline-derived CDR1 and CDR2 are SGHAT and FQNNGV. CDR3 length: 13 amino acids. Individual cDNA molecules carried attached unique molecular identifiers. From the 5' RACE reads, TCRdb called clonotypes with MiXCR, one entry per CDR3 protein. The repertoire holds tens of thousands of distinct CDR3 sequences, around 12% seen once, with 3.5% to 4.5% in the top ten. This receptor was identified in an adult who was a healthcare worker with PCR-confirmed SARS-CoV-2 infection or an uninfected control (not recorded which). The J gene is TRBJ2-7, the V gene TRBV11-2; the D gene is possibly TRBD2 (5 bases). Sequences were obtained from whole blood. CDR3 nucleotides: TGTGCCAGCAGCTTGGCGGGCTTGGGGAAGCAGTACTTC. It yields the protein CASSLAGLGKQYF.